The clone carrying this T cell receptor beta chain was picked up a small number of times. The sample belongs to a study of T cells in Graves' hyperthyroidism and ophthalmopathy. Across the whole study: Once the initial diagnosis was made, peripheral blood was obtained before any treatment.

Each 10 ml fresh peripheral blood draw supplied the PBMCs. RNA transcripts served as the template for amplifying TCR beta CDR3 regions. First-round RT-PCR targeting the TCR CDR3 was performed with the HTBI primer set. Using its own MiXCR run on the multiplex PCR reads, TCRdb lists one record per CDR3 protein. Of 400,000 to 450,000 distinct CDR3 sequences listed, around 15% were seen once; the top ten hold less than 15%. The CDR3 contains 14 residues. CDR1 LNHDA and CDR2 SQIVND come from the germline V gene (reference sequence). V lost 6 bases and J lost 5; bases outside the gene matches: 6. Source material: blood. The chain links TRBV19 to TRBJ1-4, with TRBD1 matching 7 bases. The TCR was taken from a man in his late teens or twenties with Graves' ophthalmopathy. The CDR3 region is CASRTGTDNEKLFF. CDR3 in DNA: TGTGCCAGTAGAACCGGGACAGACAATGAAAAACTGTTTTTT. The whole variable domain, remainder taken from reference TRBV19 and TRBJ1-4, is DGGITQSPKYLFRKEGQNVTLSCEQNLNHDAMYWYRQDPGQGLRLIYYSQIVNDFQKGDIAEGYSVSREKKESFPLTVTSAQKNPTAFYLCASRTGTDNEKLFFGSGTQLSVL.